These T cell receptor beta chains were read from a single sample in a study of blood T cell repertoires in COVID-19. This table comes from immunoSEQ multiplex PCR, and its TCRdb copy is limited to in-frame clones, with some not included. The profile shows approximately 70,000 clones, less than 95% of them singletons. What was sequenced was peripheral blood. The origin of the receptors is a woman aged 55 to 70 with active COVID-19. Each CDR3 is given with its conserved first and last residue. The D gene is left open where the match is weak. The size entry is marked missing in some rows and otherwise reads once, few, many or a size class.

CDR3nt	CDR3aa	abundance	v_gene	j_gene	len	d_gene
TGTGCCAGCAGTAGCGGGAGTGGCACAGATACGCAGTATTTT	CASSSGSGTDTQYF	NA	TRBV6-4	TRBJ2-3	14	TRBD2
TGTGCCACCAGCCCGGGGAGAACGACAGATACGCAGTATTTT	CATSPGRTTDTQYF	NA	TRBV15	TRBJ2-3	14	NA
TGTGCCAGCAGTTATCCCTTGTATACGCAGTATTTT	CASSYPLYTQYF	NA	TRBV6-2/TRBV6-3	TRBJ2-3	12	NA
TGCGCCAGCAGCACTGGCGGTTACAGGCTCACTGAAGCTTTCTTT	CASSTGGYRLTEAFF	NA	TRBV5-1	TRBJ1-1	15	NA
TGTGCCACCCGGGGACAGGGCTATGGCTACACCTTC	CATRGQGYGYTF	NA	TRBV15	TRBJ1-2	12	TRBD1
TGTGCCAGCAGTAAAATATCAAAGGGGTCAGATACGCAGTATTTT	CASSKISKGSDTQYF	NA	TRBV28	TRBJ2-3	15	NA
TGTGCCAGTAGGGAACTTGGGACAGGGAACTATGGCTACACCTTC	CASRELGTGNYGYTF	NA	TRBV19	TRBJ1-2	15	TRBD1
TGTGCCAGCAGTCCTGACAGCTCTGGGGCCAACGTCCTGACTTTC	CASSPDSSGANVLTF	NA	TRBV5-4	TRBJ2-6	15	NA
TGCGCCAGCAGCTTGGCCCCCCGAGCAGGGGAAGAGACCCAGTACTTC	CASSLAPRAGEETQYF	once	TRBV5-1	TRBJ2-5	16	NA
TGCGCCAGCAGCTTGGCAGGGGGCGCGGGCTATGGCTACACCTTC	CASSLAGGAGYGYTF	NA	TRBV5-1	TRBJ1-2	15	TRBD1
TGTGCCAGCAGCTTAGCAGGTGTTCAAGAGACCCAGTACTTC	CASSLAGVQETQYF	once	TRBV11-2	TRBJ2-5	14	NA
TGTGCCAGCAGCCAAGACAGTCGTGGAAACACCATATATTTT	CASSQDSRGNTIYF	NA	TRBV7-8	TRBJ1-3	14	NA
TGTGCCAGCAGCCACGGAACCGGGACAAATAACAATGAGCAGTTCTTC	CASSHGTGTNNNEQFF	NA	TRBV11-3	TRBJ2-1	16	NA
TGCGCCAGCAGCCAAATAGATTTTATCGGGACAGGGTCCTACGAGCAGTACTTC	CASSQIDFIGTGSYEQYF	once	TRBV4-1	TRBJ2-7	18	TRBD1
TGTGCCAGTAGTAGCGGGACGAACACCGGGGAGCTGTTTTTT	CASSSGTNTGELFF	NA	TRBV19	TRBJ2-2	14	NA
TGTGCCAGCAGTCTAAACGCCGGGACAGGGTACGAGCAGTACTTC	CASSLNAGTGYEQYF	few	TRBV28	TRBJ2-7	15	TRBD1
TGCGCCAGCAGCTTCCTGGCGGGAGCTACCACCGGGGAGCTGTTTTTT	CASSFLAGATTGELFF	NA	TRBV5-1	TRBJ2-2	16	TRBD2
TGCAGCGTTGGAGAGTTGACAGGACCGAACACCGGGGAGCTGTTTTTT	CSVGELTGPNTGELFF	NA	TRBV29-1	TRBJ2-2	16	NA
TGTGCCAGCAGCCATGCCCTGGGGCAGCTGTATCCCCTCCACTTT	CASSHALGQLYPLHF	NA	TRBV16	TRBJ1-6	15	NA
TGTGCCAGCAGCTCGGGGGGCATCGGATCAGACGGGGAGCTGTTTTTT	CASSSGGIGSDGELFF	NA	TRBV5-4	TRBJ2-2	16	NA
TGTGCTAGTGGTTTCACCCCGGGACAGGGCACAGATACGCAGTATTTT	CASGFTPGQGTDTQYF	NA	TRBV12-5	TRBJ2-3	16	TRBD1
TGTGCCAGCAGTTTAGCCGGGCGGGAGCTAGCCAAAAACATTCAGTACTTC	CASSLAGRELAKNIQYF	NA	TRBV27	TRBJ2-4	17	TRBD2
TGTGCCAGCAGCGAGCGACTCGTCCTGAACACTGAAGCTTTCTTT	CASSERLVLNTEAFF	once	TRBV11-1	TRBJ1-1	15	NA
TGTGCCACCGGACAGTCCGGGGCGGCCGGGGGGTATGAGCAGTTCTTC	CATGQSGAAGGYEQFF	NA	TRBV24-1	TRBJ2-1	16	NA
TGTGCCTACCGGTTGGGGCAAGAAGCTTTCTTT	CAYRLGQEAFF	NA	TRBV30	TRBJ1-1	11	NA
TGTGCCAGCAGCTCACCGGGACTTAACACAGATACGCAGTATTTT	CASSSPGLNTDTQYF	NA	TRBV7-2	TRBJ2-3	15	NA
TGTGCCAGCACATTCAGCGGCACCTACGAGCAGTACTTC	CASTFSGTYEQYF	NA	TRBV12-3/TRBV12-4	TRBJ2-7	13	NA
TGTGCCAGCAGCCAAATCCGAGACCTAAGCGGGAGCGGCACAGATACGCAGTATTTT	CASSQIRDLSGSGTDTQYF	NA	TRBV4-2	TRBJ2-3	19	TRBD2
TGTGCCAGTACGGGGGGAGGGACTGAAGCTTTCTTT	CASTGGGTEAFF	NA	TRBV19	TRBJ1-1	12	NA
TGCGCCAGCAGCTTACCAAAAATCCCCCAGGGGAACAGGGAGACCCAGTACTTC	CASSLPKIPQGNRETQYF	once	TRBV5-1	TRBJ2-5	18	NA
TGTGCCATCTCGGCGGGGGATACGCAGTATTTT	CAISAGDTQYF	NA	TRBV10-3	TRBJ2-3	11	NA
TGTGCCAGCAGCCCAGGGCGCTACTCCTACAATGAGCAGTTCTTC	CASSPGRYSYNEQFF	NA	TRBV7-2	TRBJ2-1	15	NA
TGTGCCAGTTTGAGCGGGATCAGCACAGATACGCAGTATTTT	CASLSGISTDTQYF	NA	TRBV6-5	TRBJ2-3	14	TRBD2
TGCAGTGCTTGGGACTCAGAGCAGTTCTTC	CSAWDSEQFF	NA	TRBV20-1	TRBJ2-1	10	NA
TGTGCCAGCAGCTTAACAGGGGTTAACACTGAAGCTTTCTTT	CASSLTGVNTEAFF	once	TRBV7-2	TRBJ1-1	14	TRBD1
TGTGCCAGCAGCCCCCGGTACGGGAGGGCCACAGATACGCAGTATTTT	CASSPRYGRATDTQYF	NA	TRBV9	TRBJ2-3	16	TRBD2
TGTGCCAGCAGCCAAGTGATGGGGAGTGGCTACACCTTC	CASSQVMGSGYTF	NA	TRBV14	TRBJ1-2	13	NA
TGCGCCAGCTCAACGGGGTCCTACGAGCAGTACTTC	CASSTGSYEQYF	NA	TRBV5-1	TRBJ2-7	12	NA
TGTGCCAGCAGTGAACGTTTTGTGGCTTTCTTT	CASSERFVAFF	NA	TRBV2	TRBJ1-1	11	NA
TGTGCCAGCACCGAGAATCGACAGGGGGCTGGCTACACCTTC	CASTENRQGAGYTF	NA	TRBV6-5	TRBJ1-2	14	TRBD1
TGTGCCAGCTGTTCGTACGGACAGGGGTATGAAAAACTGTTTTTT	CASCSYGQGYEKLFF	NA	TRBV28	TRBJ1-4	15	TRBD1
TGTGCCAGCTCACCAGCGAGACTCCAAGAGACCCAGTACTTC	CASSPARLQETQYF	NA	TRBV18	TRBJ2-5	14	NA
TGTGCCAGCAGTGACCAGATGAACACTGAAGCTTTCTTT	CASSDQMNTEAFF	NA	TRBV6-4	TRBJ1-1	13	NA
TGTGCCAGTAAGAGAGTAGCGAGACAGGGGGCTGCAGGGGCCAACGTCCTGACTTTC	CASKRVARQGAAGANVLTF	few	TRBV19	TRBJ2-6	19	TRBD1
TGTGCCAGCAGCTTAGCGCGTAGCGGGAGGTCGGAAGATACGCAGTATTTT	CASSLARSGRSEDTQYF	NA	TRBV7-9	TRBJ2-3	17	TRBD2
TGTGCCAGCAGTTACCGAGGGTTTGCCAAAAACATTCAGTACTTC	CASSYRGFAKNIQYF	NA	TRBV2	TRBJ2-4	15	NA
TGCGCCAGCAGCTCGCGGACAGGGATAGATGGCTACACCTTC	CASSSRTGIDGYTF	NA	TRBV5-1	TRBJ1-2	14	TRBD1
TGTGCCAGCAGTGAGCCCCCGGGACTAGCGGCACAAGGTCTCTACTTC	CASSEPPGLAAQGLYF	NA	TRBV6-1	TRBJ2-7	16	TRBD2
TGCGCCAGCAGCCGAGGTGTCGGGACTACCGACATAAACAATGAGCAGTTCTTC	CASSRGVGTTDINNEQFF	NA	TRBV5-1	TRBJ2-1	18	TRBD2
TGTGCCAGCAGCTTGACAGACACCGGGGAGCTGTTTTTT	CASSLTDTGELFF	NA	TRBV7-9	TRBJ2-2	13	NA
TGTGCCAGCAGTTCCTCCGGGGAGCTGTTTTTT	CASSSSGELFF	once	TRBV12-3/TRBV12-4	TRBJ2-2	11	NA
TGTGCCAGCAGTGAAAGGGGGCGGGCTGAAGCTTTCTTT	CASSERGRAEAFF	NA	TRBV6-1	TRBJ1-1	13	TRBD1
TGTGCCAGCAGGCGAGGGTTGGGTGAGCAGTTCTTC	CASRRGLGEQFF	NA	TRBV12-3/TRBV12-4	TRBJ2-1	12	NA
TGTGCCAGCGGCGGTTTCAATGAGCAGTTCTTC	CASGGFNEQFF	NA	TRBV11-2	TRBJ2-1	11	NA
TGTGCCAGTGGAGACAGGGTGAATCAGCCCCAGCATTTT	CASGDRVNQPQHF	NA	TRBV19	TRBJ1-5	13	TRBD1
TGTGCCTGGGACTCGAGCGGCTACCTGAGTAGGTTCTTC	CAWDSSGYLSRFF	NA	TRBV30	TRBJ2-1	13	NA
TGTGCCAGTAGTAGCGGGGGAGCCACCGCGAACACCGGGGAGCTGTTTTTT	CASSSGGATANTGELFF	few	TRBV19	TRBJ2-2	17	TRBD2